The rows below give T cell receptor beta chains drawn from one sample of a study of CD8 T cells in Susac syndrome. TCRdb redid the calling of the immunoSEQ multiplex PCR reads with MiXCR, one entry per CDR3 protein. Altogether 100,000 to 150,000 distinct CDR3 sequences are present, 96% being singletons, with the ten largest covering less than 0.15%. The sequenced material came from CD4+ T cells from PBMCs. All receptors come from a human donor with Susac syndrome. Each CDR3 is given with its conserved first and last residue. Each record gives: J gene, V gene, clone size, D gene, CDR3 protein, CDR3 DNA. D genes are given only for firm matches. Not every row has a clone size; where given, it reads once, few, many or a size class.

>TRBJ2-1|TRBV20-1|NA|TRBD2
CSAYSGYLSSYNEQFF
TGCAGTGCCTATAGCGGGTACCTGAGCTCCTACAATGAGCAGTTCTTC
>TRBJ2-1|TRBV7-9|NA|NA
CASSPFEAGAQFF
TGTGCCAGCAGCCCCTTCGAGGCGGGGGCGCAGTTCTTC
>TRBJ1-2|TRBV27|NA|NA
CASSFSGNLGYGYTF
TGTGCCAGCAGTTTCTCAGGGAATCTGGGCTATGGCTACACCTTC
>TRBJ2-7|TRBV25-1|NA|TRBD2
CASSLVAGGPYEQYF
TGTGCCAGCAGTTTGGTAGCGGGAGGGCCCTACGAGCAGTACTTC
>TRBJ2-7|TRBV20-1|NA|NA
CSASWGDTPYEQYF
TGCAGTGCTTCCTGGGGGGACACCCCCTACGAGCAGTACTTC
>TRBJ1-2|TRBV12-3/TRBV12-4|NA|NA
CASSPRGGALYGYTF
TGTGCCAGCAGTCCCCGGGGAGGGGCACTATATGGCTACACCTTC
>TRBJ2-5|TRBV2|NA|TRBD2
CASSDSLAGGGETQYF
TGTGCCAGCAGTGACTCCCTAGCGGGAGGGGGAGAGACCCAGTACTTC
>TRBJ2-5|TRBV7-2|once|NA
CASSSQGGETQYF
TGTGCCAGCAGCTCACAGGGTGGGGAGACCCAGTACTTC
>TRBJ2-5|TRBV20-1|once|TRBD1
CSARTGTGNKWETQYF
TGCAGTGCTAGAACCGGGACAGGGAATAAGTGGGAGACCCAGTACTTC
>TRBJ2-1|TRBV2|NA|TRBD1
CASSSIGTGNNEQFF
TGTGCCAGCAGTTCTATAGGGACAGGGAACAATGAGCAGTTCTTC
>TRBJ2-5|TRBV7-2|NA|NA
CASSLRNSQETQYF
TGTGCCAGCAGCTTAAGGAATTCCCAAGAGACCCAGTACTTC
>TRBJ2-3|TRBV9|NA|NA
CASSPWGDRTDTQYF
TGTGCCAGCAGCCCGTGGGGGGACCGCACAGATACGCAGTATTTT
>TRBJ2-7|TRBV5-1|NA|TRBD2
CASSNPSGNSYEQYF
TGCGCCAGCAGTAATCCTAGCGGAAATTCCTACGAGCAGTACTTC
>TRBJ2-5|TRBV15|NA|TRBD1
CATSRDRGQGPETQYF
TGTGCCACCAGCAGAGATAGGGGACAGGGGCCAGAGACCCAGTACTTC
>TRBJ1-2|TRBV20-1|once|NA
CSAREVTGRYGYTF
TGCAGTGCTAGAGAGGTTACAGGGAGGTACGGCTACACCTTC
>TRBJ1-1|TRBV12-5|NA|TRBD1
CASGLVYDDRGTEAFF
TGTGCTAGTGGTTTGGTATACGACGACAGGGGGACTGAAGCTTTCTTT
>TRBJ1-2|TRBV15|NA|NA
CATSTRLTGSGYGYTF
TGTGCCACCAGCACACGTCTCACAGGGAGCGGCTATGGCTACACCTTC
>TRBJ2-7|TRBV7-9|NA|TRBD1
CASSSDRVEGEQYF
TGTGCCAGCAGCTCCGACAGGGTGGAAGGCGAGCAGTACTTC
>TRBJ2-5|TRBV28|NA|NA
CASTVDRQETQYF
TGTGCCAGTACCGTAGACAGGCAAGAGACCCAGTACTTC
>TRBJ2-7|TRBV20-1|NA|NA
CSAGQLYEQYF
TGCAGTGCTGGACAGCTCTACGAGCAGTACTTC
>TRBJ2-5|TRBV20-1|NA|TRBD1
CSARLQGPRETQYF
TGCAGCGCACGATTACAGGGGCCAAGGGAGACCCAGTACTTC
>TRBJ2-1|TRBV5-6|NA|NA
CASSSDSSTYNEQFF
TGTGCCAGCAGCTCGGACTCCTCGACCTACAATGAGCAGTTCTTC
>TRBJ2-1|TRBV12-3/TRBV12-4|NA|NA
CASSRAWGEQFF
TGTGCCAGCAGTCGCGCATGGGGTGAGCAGTTCTTC
>TRBJ2-7|TRBV25-1|NA|TRBD2
CASRGGSYEQYF
TGTGCCAGCCGGGGGGGATCCTACGAGCAGTACTTC
>TRBJ2-7|TRBV5-4|NA|NA
CASSWDQSSYEQYF
TGTGCCAGCAGCTGGGACCAAAGCTCCTACGAGCAGTACTTC
>TRBJ2-7|TRBV30|NA|NA
CAWSLMGGYEQYF
TGTGCCTGGAGCCTCATGGGGGGCTACGAGCAGTACTTC
>TRBJ2-5|TRBV9|NA|NA
CASSVELATETQYF
TGTGCCAGCAGCGTAGAGCTGGCAACAGAGACCCAGTACTTC
>TRBJ2-5|TRBV29-1|NA|TRBD2
CSGIAGEETQYF
TGCAGCGGAATAGCGGGAGAAGAGACCCAGTACTTC
>TRBJ1-1|TRBV14|once|TRBD1
CASSQDPRGDTEAFF
TGTGCCAGCAGCCAAGATCCCAGGGGGGACACTGAAGCTTTCTTT
>TRBJ1-1|TRBV3-1|NA|NA
CASSLLENTEAFF
TGTGCCAGCAGCCTTCTGGAGAACACTGAAGCTTTCTTT
>TRBJ1-4|TRBV20-1|NA|NA
CSATKRTGGTNEKLFF
TGCAGTGCCACAAAACGGACGGGGGGTACTAATGAAAAACTGTTTTTT
>TRBJ2-3|TRBV5-1|NA|TRBD2
CASSLRLADTDTQYF
TGCGCCAGCAGCTTGAGACTAGCCGACACAGATACGCAGTATTTT
>TRBJ2-3|TRBV30|NA|NA
CAWSVQSDTQYF
TGTGCCTGGAGTGTCCAGTCCGATACGCAGTATTTT
>TRBJ2-3|TRBV30|once|NA
CAWRFGTDTQYF
TGTGCCTGGAGATTTGGGACAGATACGCAGTATTTT
>TRBJ2-7|TRBV11-2|NA|NA
CASSRQGGRYEQYF
TGTGCCAGCAGCCGTCAGGGGGGTCGATACGAGCAGTACTTC